Listed here are 8 T cell receptor beta chains from one sample, sequenced in a study of CD8+ T cells in alopecia areata. Following extraction, RNA underwent reverse transcription to cDNA, which served as the sequencing template. Libraries were prepared by immunoSEQ multiplex PCR; TCRdb keeps only in-frame clonotypes and omits some of them. In the table there are approximately 190,000 clones, more than 45% of which are singletons. Described treatment: oral pan-JAK inhibitor, 5-10 mg twice daily. The sample here was CD4+ T cells sorted from blood, taken at week 24, from a patient treated with tofacitinib. All receptors come from a human donor with alopecia areata.

The chain combines TRBV29-1 with TRBJ1-2; unclear D gene. Trimming removed 5 bases at V and 2 bases at J, with 9 bases between. CDR3 length: 12 residues. Germline CDR1 and CDR2: SQVTM and ANQGSEA. DNA for the CDR3: TGCAGCGTTACGGCTCTCAACTATGGCTACACCTTC. As protein: CSVTALNYGYTF.

This clone appeared a few times. The J gene is TRBJ1-2, the V gene TRBV5-6; 7 bases are a match to TRBD1. The CDR3 loop spans 15 amino acids. The trim removed 0 bases at V and 3 bases at J, leaving 5 bases unmatched. The germline CDR1 and CDR2 sequences are SGHDT and YYEEEE. The CDR3 region is CASSLGDRPHYGYTF. The CDR3 DNA follows: TGTGCCAGCAGCTTGGGGGACAGACCGCACTATGGCTACACCTTC. Looking up the rest from reference TRBV5-6 and TRBJ1-2 gives the full variable domain: DAGVTQSPTHLIKTRGQQVTLRCSPKSGHDTVSWYQQALGQGPQFIFQYYEEEERQRGNFPDRFSGHQFPNYSSELNVNALLLGDSALYLCASSLGDRPHYGYTFGSGTRLTVV.

The chain links TRBV5-1 to TRBJ1-1, with 8 positions matching TRBD1. The CDR3 totals 14 residues. V lost 2 bases to trimming and J lost 5 bases; unmatched junction nucleotides: 5. CDR1 SGHRS and CDR2 YFSETQ come from the germline V gene. The CDR3 DNA reads TGCGCCAGCAGCTTAATTAGGACAGGGACTGAAGCTTTCTTT. Protein sequence: CASSLIRTGTEAFF.

The J gene is TRBJ2-3, the V gene TRBV19; the D gene could be TRBD1 or TRBD2 (5 bases each). This CDR3 has 13 amino acids. Per germline, CDR1 LNHDA and CDR2 SQIVND (reference sequence). The V and J ends lost 5 bases and 5 bases respectively, with 11 bases between them. As DNA, the CDR3 is TGTGCCAGTAGTGTGGGACGGCTAGATACGCAGTATTTT. This encodes CASSVGRLDTQYF.

The chain joins TRBV30 to TRBJ1-1; D is undetermined. CDR3 length equals 14 residues. Per the germline V gene, CDR1 is GTSNPN and CDR2 is SVGIG (reference sequence). The germline V and J ends were trimmed by 0 bases and 1 base, with 9 bases remaining between them. The CDR3 loop reads CAWSVRRPNTEAFF. The CDR3 region has the DNA TGTGCCTGGAGTGTTAGGCGTCCGAACACTGAAGCTTTCTTT.

On this clone: This same CDR3 is encoded by further DNA sequences in the sample. The chain links TRBV10-3 to TRBJ2-7; TRBD2 is a possible D gene (6 bases). Germline V gene lookup returns CDR1 ENHRY and CDR2 SYGVKD. The CDR3 is made up of 13 amino acids. The V gene lost 2 bases and the J gene lost 4 bases, with 9 bases spanning the gap. The CDR3 loop reads CAISEGGEYEQYF. CDR3 nucleotides: TGTGCCATCAGTGAGGGCGGGGAGTACGAGCAGTACTTC.

This clone was found a few times. The gene calls are TRBV28 and TRBJ2-7; 7 nucleotides align to TRBD1. The germline gives CDR1 MDHEN, CDR2 SYDVKM. J lost 1 base, V lost 10 bases, and 4 bases had no gene match. CDR3 length: 12 residues. The chain's CDR3 is CATRQGSYEQYF. CDR3 coding DNA: TGTGCCACGCGACAGGGTTCCTACGAGCAGTACTTC.

This clone was picked up one time. The chain has TRBV7-6 and TRBJ1-1, with 9 bases identical to TRBD1. There are 16 residues in the CDR3. V dropped 5 bases and J dropped 6; count of bases not matched to a gene: 13. Germline values: CDR1 SGHVS, CDR2 FNYEAQ. In nucleotides, the CDR3 is TGTGCCAGCAGCCTGAACTCGGGACAGGGATTCTCTGAAGCTTTCTTT. This codes for CASSLNSGQGFSEAFF. Combining the CDR3 with reference TRBV7-6 and TRBJ1-1 gives the whole variable domain GAGVSQSPRYKVTKRGQDVALRCDPISGHVSLYWYRQALGQGPEFLTYFNYEAQQDKSGLPNDRFSAERPEGSISTLTIQRTEQRDSAMYRCASSLNSGQGFSEAFFGQGTRLTVV.